A single sample is the source of the 20 T cell receptor beta chains below, sequenced in a study of T-cell reconstitution after alpha-beta-depleted transplantation in children. Library preparation (for TCRbeta) was performed with unique molecular identifiers. Each CDR3 protein is one row after TCRdb ran MiXCR on the PCR reads. The sample contains approximately 420,000 distinct CDR3 sequences, roughly a tenth of which appear only once. The sequences come from PBMCs from the stem cell graft donor, collected from the stem cell graft. All receptors come from a human donor who donated a stem cell graft to a child with acute myeloid leukemia.

A few counts support this clonotype. The chain links TRBV20-1 to TRBJ1-5, with 7 bases matching TRBD1. Germline V gene lookup returns CDR1 DFQATT and CDR2 SNEGSKA (reference sequence). This CDR3 spans 14 amino acids. Trimming at V came to 3 bases and at J to 4 bases, leaving 6 bases not matched to a gene. The CDR3 region has the DNA TGCAGTGCTAGCGCCGGGACAGTTAATCAGCCCCAGCATTTT. Protein sequence: CSASAGTVNQPQHF.

This clonotype was recorded a few times. The chain recombines TRBV7-2 with TRBJ2-1; a possible D gene is TRBD2 (5 bases). V was shortened by 5 bases and J by 10 bases, with 18 bases between the two germline ends. This CDR3 is built from 14 residues. Germline CDR1 SGHTA, CDR2 FQGNSA. The CDR3 DNA sequence: TGTGCCAGCAGCCCGAGAGTCCGACTATCCGAGCAGTTCTTC. Translation: CASSPRVRLSEQFF.

At least ten counts were recorded for this clonotype. CDR3 region: CASTKGQRTGELFF. DNA of the CDR3: TGTGCCAGCACCAAGGGACAGCGAACCGGGGAGCTGTTTTTT. The J gene is TRBJ2-2, the V gene TRBV6-1; 7 bases are a match to TRBD1. Germline V CDR1 and CDR2: MNHNS, SASEGT. This CDR3 comprises 14 residues. Unmatched junction bases numbered 7, after V lost 7 bases and J lost 5 bases.

In the case of this clonotype: Since no conserved phenylalanine or tryptophan closes the CDR3, a read error is the likely cause. The chain joins TRBV5-1 to TRBJ1-1, with no clear D. In germline, CDR1 is SGHRS, CDR2 YFSETQ. V was pared by 0 bases and J by 0 bases, with 3 bases between. The CDR3 loop spans 13 amino acids. The chain's CDR3 is CASSLGMNTEAFL. For the CDR3, the DNA is TGCGCCAGCAGCTTGGGTATGAACACTGAAGCTTTCTTA.

This clonotype turned up a few times. The chain employs TRBV7-8 and TRBJ2-1; 10 bases fit TRBD1. The CDR3 runs 15 residues. V lost 3 bases, J lost 7 bases, and 6 bases stayed unmatched. Germline-derived CDR1 and CDR2 are SGHVS and FQNEAQ. This chain's CDR3 is CASSFGTGVGNEQFF. For the CDR3, the DNA is TGTGCCAGCAGCTTTGGGACAGGGGTGGGTAATGAGCAGTTCTTC.

The chain has TRBV20-1 and TRBJ1-6, with D maybe TRBD1 (6 bases). There are 14 residues in the CDR3. V lost 3 bases to trimming and J lost 7 bases, with 13 bases between them. Germline CDR1 is DFQATT and CDR2 is SNEGSKA (reference sequence). The CDR3 nucleotides are TGCAGTGCTAGTGCGGGACACAAAAATTCACCCCTCCACTTT. Protein: CSASAGHKNSPLHF.

The genes are TRBV6-5 and TRBJ2-7, with 7 bases lining up with TRBD1. The CDR3 totals 14 residues. The V segment lost 6 bases and the J segment 5 bases; nucleotides outside the gene matches: 10. Germline V gene sequence: CDR1 MNHEY, CDR2 SVGAGI. Here the CDR3 reads CASRLRTGPNEQYF. The DNA for the CDR3 is TGTGCCAGCAGGTTAAGGACAGGACCTAACGAGCAGTACTTC.

This clonotype occurred a few times. V is TRBV5-1 and J is TRBJ2-7; 13 positions match TRBD2. V shed 3 bases, J shed 6 bases, and the junction held 9 bases outside the gene matches. The CDR3 runs 16 residues. Germline-derived CDR1 and CDR2 are SGHRS and YFSETQ. The CDR3 DNA reads as TGCGCCAGCAGCTACCGAGGGACTAGCGGGAACCGCGAGCAGTACTTC. Translation gives CASSYRGTSGNREQYF. The full variable domain, rest sourced from reference TRBV5-1 and TRBJ2-7, is KAGVTQTPRYLIKTRGQQVTLSCSPISGHRSVSWYQQTPGQGLQFLFEYFSETQRNKGNFPGRFSGRQFSNSRSEMNVSTLELGDSALYLCASSYRGTSGNREQYFGPGTRLTVT.

The table lists this clonotype with many counts. The genes are TRBV6-1 and TRBJ2-5; D may correspond to TRBD1 or TRBD2 (5 bases each). Germline CDR1 is MNHNS and CDR2 is SASEGT. This CDR3 has 14 amino acids. Deletions cut 6 bases from V and 6 bases from J, with 17 bases between. The CDR3 region has the DNA TGTGCCAGCAGCCCGGGAATGGGACGGCAGACCCAGTACTTC. Amino acid sequence: CASSPGMGRQTQYF.

In its sample, this clonotype was seen many times. The chain uses TRBV12-3 or TRBV12-4 and TRBJ2-2, with 12 bases identical to TRBD2. The CDR3 spans 14 residues. V lost 10 bases, J lost 5 bases, and 5 bases stayed unmatched. The CDR3 DNA is TGTGCCACCTCCGGGACTAGCGGGACCGGGGAGCTGTTTTTT. This encodes CATSGTSGTGELFF.

This clonotype has at least ten counts. The chain employs TRBV7-9 and TRBJ2-5, with TRBD2 matching over 8 bases. The CDR3 has 18 residues. Germline CDR1 reads SEHNR; CDR2 reads FQNEAQ (reference sequence). Losses at the gene ends were 4 bases for V and 3 bases for J; bases not matched to a gene: 16. The CDR3 loop is CASSSFGLAGSAKETQYF. Written as DNA, the CDR3 is TGTGCCAGCAGCTCATTTGGACTAGCCGGCTCGGCAAAAGAGACCCAGTACTTC.

There are many counts of this clonotype. This chain connects TRBV5-1 to TRBJ1-4, with D hard to call. The CDR3 covers 13 residues. V lost 3 bases and J lost 5, with 8 bases in between. Germline V CDR1 and CDR2: SGHRS, YFSETQ. The CDR3 sequence is CASSSSQNEKLFF. The CDR3 DNA sequence: TGCGCCAGCAGCTCATCACAGAATGAAAAACTGTTTTTT.

The V and J genes are TRBV5-1 and TRBJ2-7; 7 nucleotides agree with TRBD2. V lost 0 bases to trimming and J lost 6 bases; unmatched junction nucleotides: 9. The germline gives CDR1 SGHRS, CDR2 YFSETQ. CDR3 length: 15 residues. As DNA, the CDR3 is TGCGCCAGCAGCTTGGCCCGCGGACTAGACGGCGAGCAGTACTTC. This gives the protein CASSLARGLDGEQYF.

This clonotype has just a few counts. The chain combines TRBV4-2 with TRBJ2-3; D may match TRBD1 or TRBD2 (5 bases each). CDR1 and CDR2 (germline): LGHNA, YNFKEQ. The germline V and J ends were trimmed by 0 bases and 9 bases, with 16 bases remaining between them. The CDR3 contains 15 residues. The chain's CDR3 is CASSQDWGTVETQYF. The CDR3 DNA is TGTGCCAGCAGCCAAGATTGGGGGACGGTGGAGACGCAGTATTTT.

The chain is built from TRBV15 and TRBJ2-1; unclear D gene. Germline V gene sequence: CDR1 LNHNV, CDR2 YYDKDF (reference sequence). V lost 0 bases to trimming and J lost 9 bases, with 12 bases between them. This CDR3 contains 14 residues. The CDR3 sequence: CATSREVGVAEQFF. The CDR3 region has the DNA TGTGCCACCAGCAGAGAGGTTGGAGTGGCTGAGCAGTTCTTC.

This chain connects TRBV7-9 to TRBJ1-2, with no clear D. The CDR3 loop spans 12 amino acids. Between the trimmed V and J ends, which lost 1 base and 7 bases, there was a span of 7 bases. Germline assignment: CDR1 SEHNR and CDR2 FQNEAQ (reference sequence). This CDR3 is CASSLEGAGYTF. The CDR3 DNA reads as TGTGCCAGCAGCTTAGAAGGCGCTGGCTACACCTTC. The full variable domain, completed using reference TRBV7-9 and TRBJ1-2, is DTGVSQNPRHKITKRGQNVTFRCDPISEHNRLYWYRQTLGQGPEFLTYFQNEAQLEKSRLLSDRFSAERPKGSFSTLEIQRTEQGDSAMYLCASSLEGAGYTFGSGTRLTVV.

This clonotype was seen ten or more times. The V call is TRBV4-1, the J call TRBJ2-5; D is ambiguous. V gave up 1 base and J gave up 2 bases, with 5 bases separating them. The germline gives CDR1 MGHRA, CDR2 YSYEKL. The CDR3 is made up of 13 amino acids. CDR3 nucleotides: TGCGCCAGCAGCCAAGGAGATCAAGAGACCCAGTACTTC. This encodes CASSQGDQETQYF.

The chain is built from TRBV5-8 and TRBJ1-2; no clear D. Germline assignment: CDR1 SGHTS and CDR2 YDEGEE. Trimming left V 0 bases short and J 8 bases short, with 8 bases between. This CDR3 has 12 amino acids. CDR3 DNA: TGTGCCAGCAGCTTGGTCGTTCAAGGCTACACCTTC. Its translation: CASSLVVQGYTF.

The rearrangement links TRBV20-1 to TRBJ2-7; D call uncertain. The germline V and J ends were trimmed by 5 bases and 1 base, with 15 bases remaining between them. Germline loops: CDR1 DFQATT, CDR2 SNEGSKA (reference sequence). CDR3 size: 14 residues. The CDR3 region has the DNA TGCAGTGCTGAAGGACCATCCGGGTCCTACGAGCAGTACTTC. It is translated as CSAEGPSGSYEQYF.

This clonotype has at least ten counts. The chain carries TRBV7-9 and TRBJ1-2, with D possibly matching TRBD1 (5 bases). Trimming removed 5 bases at V and 7 bases at J, with 11 bases between. The CDR3 is 12 residues long. The germline gives CDR1 SEHNR, CDR2 FQNEAQ (reference sequence). The CDR3 coding sequence is TGTGCCAGCAGCCCCCGGGGCCGTGGCTACACCTTC. Protein sequence: CASSPRGRGYTF.